This T cell receptor beta chain derives from a study of cytomegalovirus exposure and HLA in healthy donors. General study findings and limits: For TCR beta chains, V- and J-gene trimming was later linked to a missense DCLRE1C variant. Near-uniform donor sequencing depth was presumed by presence/absence analyses.

Each donor was healthy, and each was a bone marrow donor. Both 60 Vbeta primers and 13 Jbeta primers went into the PCR. Produced via immunoSEQ multiplex PCR; TCRdb's table is partial and in-frame only. This sample carries 100,000 to 150,000 clones, around 65% of them seen once, and the ten largest clones take about 1.6%. A single count supports this clone. Its antigen is currently unknown. The sample consisted of PBMCs. The clonotype comes from a young man in good health and CMV-seronegative.

The CDR3, as DNA: TGTGCCAGCAGTTTATCGTACAGCGGGGTACGAAATGAGCAGTTCTTC. Residues: CASSLSYSGVRNEQFF. The rearrangement uses TRBV27 and TRBJ2-1; 7 nucleotides agree with TRBD2. Germline V gene sequence: CDR1 MNHEY, CDR2 SMNVEV (reference sequence). With 0 bases clipped from V and 7 bases from J, the junction kept 9 bases outside the gene matches. The CDR3 runs to 16 residues.